What follows is one TCR beta chain and its context. Its antigen remains undetermined. No base-level quality is on record; no much larger clone is a single base apart. TCRbeta CDR3 regions were amplified from genomic DNA using the immunoSEQ Assay, a bias-controlled multiplex PCR. Per the source publication's procedure: Nucleated cell counts per sample were estimated from amplification of reference gene primers within the assay. Sequence reads were collapsed and filtered to measure the absolute abundance of every unique TCRbeta CDR3 rearrangement. For each sample, productive Simpson clonality was calculated as the square root of Simpson's diversity index across productive rearrangements. The table was pulled from immuneACCESS by TCRdb, which kept in-frame rearrangements only. Such tables lose some clones; where checked, under half of the loss comes from unresolved V genes, and the rest has no known cause. The V and J calls and clone size were taken over from that table, and D and trimming were inferred from the DNA. The sample table contains a few hundred thousand clones; only one count was recorded for approximately 80% of them. The biggest ten clones account for more than 1.2% of the sample.

Samples from volunteer blood donors who had recovered from COVID-19 were contributed by a second Seattle source. Collaborating institutions collected whole blood in K2EDTA tubes following their own protocols. For TCRbeta analysis, collaborators shipped samples as frozen whole blood, isolated PBMCs, or DNA extracted from either of those sample types. The CDR3 spans 14 residues, from the cysteine through the phenylalanine. The only DNA kept is the CDR3, 42 bases in frame from the first base. The junction shows trimming of 4 bases on V and 10 bases on J, and the gene matches do not reach 11 bases of it. From the germline V gene, CDR1 is SGHTA and CDR2 is FQGNSA. This specimen comes from a study of blood T cell repertoires in COVID-19 (dated by TCRdb to the early 2020s). For context, the study as a whole: Collaborator samples came from the United States, Italy and Spain and covered acute and convalescent phases of COVID-19. The repertoires were made available in a free public database intended to serve as a resource for research on the immune response to SARS-CoV-2. Where available, HLA class I and class II types were taken from metadata supplied by the sample provider and were not determined by assay-based typing. The dataset comprised deeply sampled blood TCRbeta repertoires from subjects exposed to, actively infected with, or recovered from COVID-19. The prospective study material was composed of cDNA or gDNA derived from T cells, B-cell-depleted T cells, or PBMCs. The sample metadata nearly always contained a de-identified subject ID, COVID-19 status, age in years and sex. The samples were drawn from two sources: the first 160 participants of the ongoing ImmuneRACE study, and approximately 1,300 subjects contributed by 6 global collaborators.

The study at large found these results: The quantity of clinical and demographic metadata differed by source and by participant and was supplied without curation.

The rearranged chain carries TRBV7-2 and TRBJ2-3; the junction holds 7 bases that match TRBD2. The TCR comes from a woman aged 40 to 49 who had recovered from COVID-19. Material for sequencing was peripheral blood. The CDR3 protein: CASSSTGAGEAQYF. At the DNA level, the sequence is TGTGCCAGCAGCTCGACCGGCGCGGGGGAGGCGCAGTATTTT.